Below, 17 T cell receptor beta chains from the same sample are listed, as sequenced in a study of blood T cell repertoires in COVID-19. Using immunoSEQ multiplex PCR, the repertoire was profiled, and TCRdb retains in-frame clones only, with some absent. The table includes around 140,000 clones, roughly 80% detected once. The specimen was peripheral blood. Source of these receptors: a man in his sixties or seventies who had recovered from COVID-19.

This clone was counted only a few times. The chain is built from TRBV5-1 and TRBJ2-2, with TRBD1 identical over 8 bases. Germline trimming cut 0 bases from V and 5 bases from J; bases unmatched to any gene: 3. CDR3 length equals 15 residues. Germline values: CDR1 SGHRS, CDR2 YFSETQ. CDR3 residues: CASSLARGRTGELFF. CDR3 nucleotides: TGCGCCAGCAGCTTGGCCAGGGGGCGTACCGGGGAGCTGTTTTTT.

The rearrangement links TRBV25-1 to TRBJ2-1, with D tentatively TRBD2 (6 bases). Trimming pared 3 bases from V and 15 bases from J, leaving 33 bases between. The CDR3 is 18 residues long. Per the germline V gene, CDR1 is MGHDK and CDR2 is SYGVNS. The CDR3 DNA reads TGTGCCAGCAGTGAGCATACCACATCCTCCCCCCGGACGGACGGGGGGTTCTTC. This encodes CASSEHTTSSPRTDGGFF.

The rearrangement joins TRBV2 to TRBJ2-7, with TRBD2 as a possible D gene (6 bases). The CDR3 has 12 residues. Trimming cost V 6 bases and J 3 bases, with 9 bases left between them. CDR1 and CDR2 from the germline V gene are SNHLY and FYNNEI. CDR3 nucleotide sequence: TGTGCCAGCAGCCGGGACTTCTACGAGCAGTACTTC. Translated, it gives CASSRDFYEQYF.

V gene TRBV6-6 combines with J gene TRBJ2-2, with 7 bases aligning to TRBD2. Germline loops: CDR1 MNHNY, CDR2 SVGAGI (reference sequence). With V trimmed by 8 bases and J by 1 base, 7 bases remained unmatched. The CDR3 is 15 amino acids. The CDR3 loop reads CASYGAGLNTGELFF. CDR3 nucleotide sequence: TGTGCCAGCTACGGAGCGGGATTGAACACCGGGGAGCTGTTTTTT.

CDR3 DNA: TGCGCCAGCAGCCAGGAGGACAGGCGCTCACCCCTCCACTTT. This codes for CASSQEDRRSPLHF. V and J are TRBV4-1 and TRBJ1-6; 7 bases fit TRBD1. Trimming at V came to 3 bases and at J to 10 bases, leaving 6 bases not matched to a gene. CDR3 length: 14 residues. Germline values: CDR1 MGHRA, CDR2 YSYEKL.

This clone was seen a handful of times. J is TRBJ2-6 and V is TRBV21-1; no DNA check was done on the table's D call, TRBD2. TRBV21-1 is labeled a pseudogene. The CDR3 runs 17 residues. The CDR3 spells CASSKWDGSSGANVLTF. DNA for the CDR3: TGTGCCAGCAGCAAATGGGACGGGAGCTCTGGGGCCAACGTCCTGACTTTC.

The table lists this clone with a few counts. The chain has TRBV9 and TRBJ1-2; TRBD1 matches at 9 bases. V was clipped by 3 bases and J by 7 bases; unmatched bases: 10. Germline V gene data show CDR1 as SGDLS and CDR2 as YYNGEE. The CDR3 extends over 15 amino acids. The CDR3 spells CASSANRGLSSGYTF. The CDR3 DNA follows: TGTGCCAGCAGCGCAAACAGGGGGCTTTCGTCTGGCTACACCTTC.

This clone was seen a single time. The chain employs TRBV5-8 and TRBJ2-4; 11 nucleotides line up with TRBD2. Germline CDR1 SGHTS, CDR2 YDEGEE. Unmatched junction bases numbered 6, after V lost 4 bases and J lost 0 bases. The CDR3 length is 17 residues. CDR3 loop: CASSPGTSGLAKNIQYF. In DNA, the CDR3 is TGTGCCAGCAGCCCGGGGACTAGCGGACTAGCCAAAAACATTCAGTACTTC.

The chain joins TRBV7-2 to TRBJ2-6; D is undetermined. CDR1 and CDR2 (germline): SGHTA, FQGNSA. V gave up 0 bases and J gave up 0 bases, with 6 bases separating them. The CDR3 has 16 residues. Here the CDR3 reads CASSLAGGSGANVLTF. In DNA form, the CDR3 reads TGTGCCAGCAGCTTAGCCGGTGGCTCTGGGGCCAACGTCCTGACTTTC. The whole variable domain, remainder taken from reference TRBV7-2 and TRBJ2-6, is GAGVSQSPSNKVTEKGKDVELRCDPISGHTALYWYRQSLGQGLEFLIYFQGNSAPDKSGLPSDRFSAERTGGSVSTLTIQRTQQEDSAVYLCASSLAGGSGANVLTFGAGSRLTVL.

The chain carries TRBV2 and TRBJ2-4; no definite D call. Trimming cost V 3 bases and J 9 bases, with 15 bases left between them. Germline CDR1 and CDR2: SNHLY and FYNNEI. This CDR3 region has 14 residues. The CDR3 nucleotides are TGTGCCAGCAGTGATCATAGCAAGAAGGCCATTCAGTACTTC. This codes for CASSDHSKKAIQYF.

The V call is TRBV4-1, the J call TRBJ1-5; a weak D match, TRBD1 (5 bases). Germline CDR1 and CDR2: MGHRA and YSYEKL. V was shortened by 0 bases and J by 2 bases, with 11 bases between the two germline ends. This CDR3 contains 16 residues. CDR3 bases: TGCGCCAGCAGCCAAGAACAGGCCGGGCGCAATCAGCCCCAGCATTTT. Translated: CASSQEQAGRNQPQHF.

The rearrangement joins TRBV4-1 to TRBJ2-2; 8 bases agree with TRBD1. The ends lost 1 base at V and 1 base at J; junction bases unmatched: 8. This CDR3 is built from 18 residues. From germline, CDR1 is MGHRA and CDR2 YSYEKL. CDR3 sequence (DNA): TGCGCCAGCAGCCAAGTTTGGGCCGGGACAGGGAACACCGGGGAGCTGTTTTTT. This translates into CASSQVWAGTGNTGELFF.

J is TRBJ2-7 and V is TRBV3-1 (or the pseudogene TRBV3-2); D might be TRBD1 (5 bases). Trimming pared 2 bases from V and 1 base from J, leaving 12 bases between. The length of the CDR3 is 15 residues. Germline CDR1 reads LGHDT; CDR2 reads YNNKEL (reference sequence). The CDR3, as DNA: TGTGCCAGCAGCCAATACAGGACACCTTCCTACGAGCAGTACTTC. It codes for CASSQYRTPSYEQYF.

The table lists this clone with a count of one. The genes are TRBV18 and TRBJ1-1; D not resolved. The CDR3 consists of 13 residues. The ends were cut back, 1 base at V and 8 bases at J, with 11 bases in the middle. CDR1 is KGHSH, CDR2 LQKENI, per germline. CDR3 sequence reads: CASSPRLADEAFF. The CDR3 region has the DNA TGTGCCAGCTCACCACGCTTAGCGGACGAAGCTTTCTTT.

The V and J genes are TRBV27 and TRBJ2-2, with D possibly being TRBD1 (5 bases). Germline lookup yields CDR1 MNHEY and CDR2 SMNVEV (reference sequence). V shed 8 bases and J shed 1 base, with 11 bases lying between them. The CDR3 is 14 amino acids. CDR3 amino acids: CASRETVNTGELFF. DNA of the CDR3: TGTGCCAGCCGAGAGACAGTGAACACCGGGGAGCTGTTTTTT.

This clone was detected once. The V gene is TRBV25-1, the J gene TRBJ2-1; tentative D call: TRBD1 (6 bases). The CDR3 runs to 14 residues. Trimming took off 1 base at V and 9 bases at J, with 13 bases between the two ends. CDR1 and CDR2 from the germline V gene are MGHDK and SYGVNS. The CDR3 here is CASSESLGAREQFF. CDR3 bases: TGTGCCAGCAGTGAATCCCTGGGGGCGCGTGAGCAGTTCTTC.

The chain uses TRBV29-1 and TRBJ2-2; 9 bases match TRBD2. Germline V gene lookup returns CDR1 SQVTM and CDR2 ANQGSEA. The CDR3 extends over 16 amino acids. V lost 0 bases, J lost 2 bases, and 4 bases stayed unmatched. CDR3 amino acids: CSVEELTSGNTGELFF. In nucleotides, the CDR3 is TGCAGCGTTGAAGAACTGACTAGCGGCAACACCGGGGAGCTGTTTTTT.